This T cell receptor beta chain was found in a study of Ad26.COV2.S vaccination and SARS-CoV-2 variants. Study information: This donor came from the COV1001 trial of Ad26.COV2.S.

As to treatment: roughly 18 received Ad26.COV2.S at low or high dose, single or two shots; 5 received placebo; per-sample allocation not given. Samples came from day 63 after the first vaccine or placebo injection. An adult of 18-55 years in Boston served as donor. Its platform was an Ad26 vector, and its expressed antigen was Wuhan-strain SARS-CoV-2 spike. Sequencing used immunoSEQ multiplex PCR; TCRdb keeps in-frame clones, though not all of them. Among over 250,000 clones listed, 87% were seen once. The sample consisted of peripheral blood, taken in a trial of Ad26.COV2.S vaccine versus placebo. The receptor was derived from a person aged 18-60 years who received the Ad26.COV2.S COVID-19 vaccine or a placebo.

The CDR3 loop reads CASISGPPTDTQYF. For the CDR3, the DNA is TGCGCCAGCATCTCGGGTCCCCCCACAGATACGCAGTATTTT. The gene calls are TRBV5-1 and TRBJ2-3, with unresolved D. Trimming removed 6 bases from V and 2 bases from J, with 13 bases in between. Germline CDR1 SGHRS, CDR2 YFSETQ. CDR3 length equals 14 residues.